The next 19 T cell receptor beta chains were all read from a single sample in a study of blood T cell repertoires in COVID-19. The table came from immunoSEQ multiplex PCR; TCRdb's copy has only in-frame clones and leaves some out. Of about 270,000 clones listed, about nine tenths are singletons. Sequencing was carried out using PBMCs or T cells enriched from blood (not recorded which). These receptor sequences come from a woman aged 18-29 years who had recovered from COVID-19.

This clone was observed a single time. This chain joins TRBV4-1 and TRBJ2-2; 9 bases are a match to TRBD2. V dropped 5 bases and J dropped 1; count of bases not matched to a gene: 8. The germline CDR1 and CDR2 sequences are MGHRA and YSYEKL. The CDR3 totals 17 residues. The CDR3 DNA reads as TGCGCCAGCAGCGCGAGTAGCGGGGGACTGAACACCGGGGAGCTGTTTTTT. Translating it yields CASSASSGGLNTGELFF.

This chain links TRBV2 with TRBJ1-5; 8 nucleotides line up with TRBD1. Germline V gene sequence: CDR1 SNHLY, CDR2 FYNNEI. J was trimmed by 3 bases and V by 8 bases; bases with no gene match: 12. The CDR3 is made up of 16 amino acids. CDR3 in DNA: TGTGCCAGCGGATGGACAGGGAGGGTTGACAATCAGCCCCAGCATTTT. Its protein is CASGWTGRVDNQPQHF.

Many counts were recorded for this clone. The genes are TRBV7-3 and TRBJ1-1; D gene ambiguous. The V and J ends lost 2 bases and 5 bases respectively, with 15 bases between them. The germline gives CDR1 SGHTA, CDR2 FQGTGA. The CDR3 spans 15 residues. The CDR3 bases are TGTGCCAGCAGCTTATTTGTCGGTCGGGGAACTGAAGCTTTCTTT. Its translation is CASSLFVGRGTEAFF.

The V call is TRBV5-1, the J call TRBJ1-3; D is unclear. Germline assignment: CDR1 SGHRS and CDR2 YFSETQ. The CDR3 extends over 14 amino acids. The V and J ends lost 4 bases and 0 bases respectively, with 8 bases between them. CDR3 in amino acids: CASSVSSSGNTIYF. In nucleotides, the CDR3 is TGCGCCAGCAGCGTTTCGAGCTCTGGAAACACCATATATTTT.

This clone was detected only a few times. The rearrangement uses TRBV2 and TRBJ1-3, with TRBD1 as a possible D gene (5 bases). Germline CDR1 is SNHLY and CDR2 is FYNNEI. The CDR3 sequence is 14 residues long. Trimming cost V 7 bases and J 4 bases, with 14 bases left between them. CDR3 DNA: TGTGCCAGCAAGCTCGGGGGTAAAGGAAACACCATATATTTT. Translating gives CASKLGGKGNTIYF.

V gene TRBV9 combines with J gene TRBJ2-2; 9 bases agree with TRBD2. From germline, CDR1 is SGDLS and CDR2 YYNGEE. V trimming: 0 bases; J trimming: 7 bases; junction bases outside the gene matches: 13. CDR3 length equals 18 residues. The CDR3 sequence is CASSVGGVAGGPGGELFF. The CDR3 DNA sequence: TGTGCCAGCAGCGTAGGGGGCGTCGCGGGGGGGCCCGGCGGGGAGCTGTTTTTT.

This rearrangement joins TRBV4-1 to TRBJ2-7; 7 positions match TRBD1. Unmatched junction bases numbered 17, after V lost 6 bases and J lost 3 bases. The CDR3 extends over 17 amino acids. Germline CDR1 is MGHRA and CDR2 is YSYEKL. DNA for the CDR3: TGCGCCAGCAGTCGCATAGGGGGCAGGAAACAGGACTACGAGCAGTACTTC. This translates into CASSRIGGRKQDYEQYF.

V usage is TRBV28 and J usage is TRBJ1-2; D unclear. Germline CDR1 MDHEN, CDR2 SYDVKM. There are 14 residues in the CDR3. The V end was cut by 6 bases, the J end by 4 bases, with 15 bases between. As DNA, the CDR3 is TGTGCCAGCAGCACCCCCGGGGAGAGCTATGGCTACACCTTC. Its translation: CASSTPGESYGYTF.

The chain carries TRBV6-5 and TRBJ1-1; 8 bases match TRBD1. CDR1 MNHEY and CDR2 SVGAGI come from the germline V gene. V lost 6 bases, J lost 4 bases, and 10 bases stayed unmatched. The CDR3 is made up of 15 amino acids. The CDR3 nucleotides read TGTGCCAGCAGGCCAGACAGGGGATGGGGCACTGAAGCTTTCTTT. Translating gives CASRPDRGWGTEAFF.

The genes are TRBV7-2 and TRBJ2-5, with D maybe TRBD2 (5 bases). Trimming took off 0 bases at V and 2 bases at J, with 10 bases between the two ends. The germline V gene has CDR1 SGHTA and CDR2 FQGNSA. This CDR3 spans 15 amino acids. CDR3 in DNA: TGTGCCAGCAGCTTAGCTTGGACGGGACAAGAGACCCAGTACTTC. Translating it yields CASSLAWTGQETQYF.

V usage is TRBV7-9 and J usage is TRBJ1-4, with a tentative D call TRBD1 (6 bases). The length of the CDR3 is 15 residues. Trimming stripped 4 bases from V and 5 bases from J, with 14 bases between. Germline CDR1 reads SEHNR; CDR2 reads FQNEAQ (reference sequence). The CDR3 DNA sequence: TGTGCCAGCAGCTCGAGGACAGAGCACAATGAAAAACTGTTTTTT. Its translation: CASSSRTEHNEKLFF.

J is TRBJ1-2 and V is TRBV5-6; no firm D call. CDR1 and CDR2 (germline): SGHDT, YYEEEE. The CDR3 is 14 residues long. Trimming left V 0 bases short and J 8 bases short, with 14 bases between. CDR3 in amino acids: CASSLGRSTRGYTF. CDR3 in DNA: TGTGCCAGCAGCTTGGGTAGGTCGACACGCGGCTACACCTTC.

The V call is TRBV30, the J call TRBJ2-1; weak D call: TRBD1 (5 bases). The CDR3 has 12 residues. The germline CDR1 and CDR2 sequences are GTSNPN and SVGIG (reference sequence). V lost 5 bases and J lost 7, with 12 bases in between. CDR3 DNA: TGTGCCTGGGGACAAAGTAGAAATGAGCAGTTCTTC. This codes for CAWGQSRNEQFF.

The chain uses TRBV7-9 and TRBJ2-7, with TRBD2 as a possible D gene (5 bases). In germline, CDR1 is SEHNR, CDR2 FQNEAQ (reference sequence). With 5 bases removed from V and 5 bases from J, the gap between germline ends came to 19 bases. The CDR3 runs 15 residues. In DNA form, the CDR3 reads TGTGCCAGCAGCAGAGACTACGGACTCCTGGACGAGCAGTACTTC. This sequence encodes CASSRDYGLLDEQYF.

This clone was detected only once. The chain joins TRBV28 to TRBJ1-6; 9 nucleotides match TRBD1. Germline V gene data show CDR1 as MDHEN and CDR2 as SYDVKM. Trimming took 4 bases from V and 8 from J; bases not matched to a gene: 3. This CDR3 contains 14 residues. CDR3 region: CASSYRTGDSPLHF. Here the CDR3 DNA reads TGTGCCAGCAGTTACCGGACAGGGGATTCACCCCTCCACTTT. Full variable domain (missing parts from reference TRBV28 and TRBJ1-6): DVKVTQSSRYLVKRTGEKVFLECVQDMDHENMFWYRQDPGLGLRLIYFSYDVKMKEKGDIPEGYSVSREKKERFSLILESASTNQTSMYLCASSYRTGDSPLHFGNGTRLTVT.

This rearrangement joins TRBV19 to TRBJ1-3; tentative D call: TRBD1 (5 bases). V lost 7 bases and J 0 bases, leaving 10 bases between the germline ends. The CDR3 totals 14 residues. CDR1 and CDR2 (germline): LNHDA, SQIVND (reference sequence). The CDR3 sequence is CASTGWISGNTIYF. DNA for the CDR3: TGTGCCAGTACAGGGTGGATCTCTGGAAACACCATATATTTT.

This chain connects TRBV4-3 to TRBJ1-1, with D unclear. V shed 0 bases and J shed 1 base, with 9 bases lying between them. This CDR3 is built from 15 residues. The germline V gene has CDR1 LGHNA and CDR2 YSLEER. In nucleotides, the CDR3 is TGCGCCAGCAGCCAAGAGAGGGCGGCGAACACTGAAGCTTTCTTT. Translated, it gives CASSQERAANTEAFF.

CDR3 sequence: CASSYSGTGSTEAFF. CDR3 sequence (DNA): TGTGCCAGCAGTTACTCGGGGACAGGGAGCACTGAAGCTTTCTTT. The chain uses TRBV6-5 and TRBJ1-1; 9 bases agree with TRBD1. V gave up 0 bases and J gave up 4 bases; unmatched junction bases: 3. This CDR3 contains 15 residues. CDR1 MNHEY and CDR2 SVGAGI come from the germline V gene.

The chain uses TRBV9 and TRBJ2-1, with D possibly TRBD2 on 6 matching bases. CDR1 SGDLS and CDR2 YYNGEE come from the germline V gene. V gave up 4 bases and J gave up 5 bases, with 19 bases separating them. This CDR3 comprises 16 residues. The CDR3 DNA reads TGTGCCAGCAGCCCCAGGAGGGGCCTAACCGACAATGAGCAGTTCTTC. Translated, it gives CASSPRRGLTDNEQFF. Using reference TRBV9 and TRBJ2-1 for the parts outside the CDR3, the full variable domain is DSGVTQTPKHLITATGQRVTLRCSPRSGDLSVYWYQQSLDQGLQFLIQYYNGEERAKGNILERFSAQQFPDLHSELNLSSLELGDSALYFCASSPRRGLTDNEQFFGPGTRLTVL.